The table lists the clone carrying this TCR beta chain with a few counts. This sample was taken from a study of T-cell reconstitution after alpha-beta-depleted transplantation in children. This CDR3 has 13 amino acids. CDR1 MGHDK and CDR2 SYGVNS come from the germline V gene. Trimming pared 4 bases from V and 4 bases from J, leaving 10 bases between. A library of TCRbeta sequences, prepared with unique molecular identifiers, was generated. TCRdb recomputed calls from the PCR reads with MiXCR, one row per CDR3 protein. The table shows some 240,000 distinct CDR3 sequences, with 9.7% occurring only once.

The J gene is TRBJ1-1, the V gene TRBV25-1; tentatively, D is TRBD1 (5 bases). Specimen: PBMCs from the stem cell graft donor, collected from the stem cell graft. This sequence originates from a human donor who donated a stem cell graft to a child with SCID. The CDR3 loop is CASSATVGTEAFF. CDR3 bases: TGTGCCAGCAGTGCGACAGTGGGCACTGAAGCTTTCTTT.